The 27 T cell receptor beta chains below all came from one sample that was sequenced in a study of sequential checkpoint blockade in melanoma. The method was immunoSEQ multiplex PCR; TCRdb's version includes in-frame clones alone and lacks a portion of them. The profile covers 17,000 or so clones, with 70% appearing a single time and about 10% taken by the ten largest. Treatment indicated: randomized to nivolumab then ipilimumab (arm A) or the reverse (arm B). The sample here was CD8+ T cells sorted from blood (inferred from file names), taken from a patient given nivolumab and ipilimumab in sequence. Source of these receptors: a human donor with melanoma.

The sample holds a few counts of this clone. The chain couples TRBV4-2 to TRBJ2-3, with 9 nucleotides matching TRBD2. V shed 0 bases, J shed 0 bases, and the junction held 7 bases outside the gene matches. This CDR3 comprises 18 residues. Germline loops: CDR1 LGHNA, CDR2 YNFKEQ. As DNA, the CDR3 is TGTGCCAGCAGCCAAGATAGGCTTAGCGGGAGTAGCACAGATACGCAGTATTTT. This gives the protein CASSQDRLSGSSTDTQYF.

The V and J genes are TRBV7-6 and TRBJ2-3; TRBD1 might be the D (6 bases). V was clipped by 5 bases and J by 0 bases, with 12 bases between them. Germline CDR1 is SGHVS and CDR2 is FNYEAQ. There are 15 residues in the CDR3. The CDR3 is CASSPTGASTDTQYF. CDR3 sequence (DNA): TGTGCCAGCAGCCCGACAGGAGCTAGCACAGATACGCAGTATTTT.

The chain joins TRBV7-9 to TRBJ1-2, with D hard to call. V was pared by 5 bases and J by 4 bases, with 11 bases between. CDR1 and CDR2 (germline): SEHNR, FQNEAQ (reference sequence). There are 13 residues in the CDR3. The CDR3 DNA reads TGTGCCAGCAGCCAAGCGGCCTTCTATGGCTACACCTTC. It translates to CASSQAAFYGYTF.

The chain combines TRBV6-5 with TRBJ2-1, with 10 bases matching TRBD2. This CDR3 is 15 amino acids long. V was clipped by 3 bases and J by 8 bases; unmatched bases: 7. From germline, CDR1 is MNHEY and CDR2 SVGAGI. The CDR3, as DNA: TGTGCCAGCAGTTATCGAACTAGCGGGGACGATGAGCAGTTCTTC. This codes for CASSYRTSGDDEQFF.

This chain links TRBV30 with TRBJ1-2; D not resolved. Trimming pared 4 bases from V and 6 bases from J, leaving 12 bases between. Germline V CDR1 and CDR2: GTSNPN, SVGIG (reference sequence). The CDR3 is 12 amino acids. The CDR3: CAWMGGADGYTF. In nucleotides, the CDR3 is TGTGCCTGGATGGGAGGAGCTGATGGCTACACCTTC.

The chain carries TRBV11-3 and TRBJ1-2, with D possibly TRBD1 on 6 matching bases. Trimming cost V 0 bases and J 8 bases, with 13 bases left between them. CDR3 size: 14 residues. CDR1 SGHNT and CDR2 YENEEA come from the germline V gene. CDR3 nucleotides: TGTGCCAGCAGCTTAGATCGGCAGGGGCGAGGCTACACCTTC. Residues: CASSLDRQGRGYTF.

The rearrangement joins TRBV7-2 to TRBJ2-4; perhaps TRBD1 as D (6 bases). The V end was cut by 1 base, the J end by 10 bases, with 14 bases between. The CDR3 covers 14 residues. Germline CDR1 SGHTA, CDR2 FQGNSA. The CDR3 protein is CASSLGGQGRIQYF. In DNA, the CDR3 is TGTGCCAGCAGCTTAGGAGGGCAGGGGCGAATTCAGTACTTC.

This chain uses TRBV4-3 with TRBJ1-1; the D is unclear. With 0 bases removed from V and 5 bases from J, the gap between germline ends came to 13 bases. CDR1 is LGHNA and CDR2 is YSLEER in the germline V gene. CDR3 length: 15 residues. The CDR3 DNA reads TGCGCCAGCAGCCAAGATCCCGGCCAGGTAACTGAAGCTTTCTTT. Amino acid sequence: CASSQDPGQVTEAFF.

The rearrangement uses TRBV4-1 and TRBJ1-1, with TRBD1 matching over 7 bases. V gave up 8 bases and J gave up 8 bases; unmatched junction bases: 17. Germline V lookup: CDR1 MGHRA, CDR2 YSYEKL. The CDR3 contains 15 residues. The CDR3 loop reads CASGWGDRGLGEAFF. The CDR3 DNA reads as TGCGCCAGCGGGTGGGGGGACAGAGGCTTAGGCGAAGCTTTCTTT.

V and J are TRBV7-2 and TRBJ2-7; D unresolved. CDR3 length: 12 amino acids. Trimming stripped 5 bases from V and 3 bases from J, with 8 bases between. The germline gives CDR1 SGHTA, CDR2 FQGNSA. CDR3 residues: CASSRDNYEQYF. The CDR3 bases are TGTGCCAGCAGCCGAGACAACTACGAGCAGTACTTC.

The J gene is TRBJ1-2, the V gene TRBV27; possible D gene TRBD1, 6 bases. The CDR3 totals 15 residues. Germline lookup yields CDR1 MNHEY and CDR2 SMNVEV (reference sequence). The V end was cut by 6 bases, the J end by 4 bases, with 18 bases between. This CDR3 is CASSPNRGHAYGYTF. CDR3 in DNA: TGTGCCAGCAGCCCTAATAGGGGACACGCCTATGGCTACACCTTC.

This clone was observed once. This chain uses TRBV7-3 with TRBJ2-1; D perhaps matches TRBD2 (5 bases). V gave up 2 bases and J gave up 6 bases, with 14 bases separating them. The CDR3 totals 15 residues. Germline V gives CDR1 SGHTA, CDR2 FQGTGA. The CDR3 reads CASSLYPGTGNEQFF. Written as DNA, the CDR3 is TGTGCCAGCAGCTTATATCCGGGAACGGGCAATGAGCAGTTCTTC. Complete variable domain (other parts from reference TRBV7-3 and TRBJ2-1): GAGVSQTPSNKVTEKGKYVELRCDPISGHTALYWYRQSLGQGPEFLIYFQGTGAADDSGLPNDRFFAVRPEGSVSTLKIQRTERGDSAVYLCASSLYPGTGNEQFFGPGTRLTVL.

V and J are TRBV30 and TRBJ2-7; 12 bases agree with TRBD1. CDR3 size: 16 residues. Per the germline V gene, CDR1 is GTSNPN and CDR2 is SVGIG (reference sequence). J was trimmed by 6 bases and V by 4 bases; bases with no gene match: 13. The CDR3 DNA reads TGTGCCTGGAATGGGTTAGGGACAGGGGGCGAAGGCGAGCAGTACTTC. The encoded protein is CAWNGLGTGGEGEQYF.

The rearrangement links TRBV11-3 to TRBJ2-7; tentatively, D is TRBD2 (6 bases). The germline V gene has CDR1 SGHNT and CDR2 YENEEA. This CDR3 spans 15 amino acids. V lost 4 bases and J 4 bases, leaving 17 bases between the germline ends. The CDR3 DNA reads TGTGCCAGCAGCTCACCCCAGGGAGGAGAGTACGAGCAGTACTTC. Encoded protein: CASSSPQGGEYEQYF.

The V and J genes are TRBV4-3 and TRBJ2-1, with TRBD1 matching 10 bases. The CDR3 runs 15 residues. V lost 3 bases and J lost 3; bases outside the gene matches: 2. CDR1 and CDR2 from the germline V gene are LGHNA and YSLEER. CDR3 DNA sequence: TGCGCCAGCAGCCACGGACAGGGGGACTACAATGAGCAGTTCTTC. Its protein product is CASSHGQGDYNEQFF.

The CDR3 loop is CASSLPSLINEQFF. As DNA, the CDR3 is TGTGCCAGCAGTTTACCTAGCCTTATCAATGAGCAGTTCTTC. V is TRBV27 and J is TRBJ2-1, with D tentatively TRBD2 (5 bases). Trimming pared 2 bases from V and 6 bases from J, leaving 11 bases between. Germline V gene sequence: CDR1 MNHEY, CDR2 SMNVEV (reference sequence). This CDR3 spans 14 amino acids.

This sequence joins TRBV7-6 and TRBJ2-2; D uncertain. The CDR3 has 16 amino acids. Per germline, CDR1 SGHVS and CDR2 FNYEAQ. V was shortened by 0 bases and J by 0 bases, with 8 bases between the two germline ends. CDR3 DNA: TGTGCCAGCAGCTTAGCACCCCGAGCGAACACCGGGGAGCTGTTTTTT. Translating gives CASSLAPRANTGELFF.

This chain uses TRBV4-1 with TRBJ2-5, with a possible D match to TRBD1 (5 bases). V lost 4 bases to trimming and J lost 1 base, with 10 bases between them. This CDR3 is 14 amino acids long. Per the germline V gene, CDR1 is MGHRA and CDR2 is YSYEKL. CDR3 region: CASSPYDSQETQYF. DNA of the CDR3: TGCGCCAGCAGCCCCTACGACAGCCAAGAGACCCAGTACTTC.

The rearrangement joins TRBV2 to TRBJ1-2; unclear D gene. Trimming shortened V by 2 bases and J by 2 bases, and 15 bases separated the two germline ends. The CDR3 contains 16 residues. Germline values: CDR1 SNHLY, CDR2 FYNNEI. The CDR3 here is CASSETGRVGNYGYTF. CDR3 DNA sequence: TGTGCCAGCAGTGAAACGGGAAGGGTCGGGAACTATGGCTACACCTTC. The full variable domain, rest sourced from reference TRBV2 and TRBJ1-2, is EPEVTQTPSHQVTQMGQEVILRCVPISNHLYFYWYRQILGQKVEFLVSFYNNEISEKSEIFDDQFSVERPDGSNFTLKIRSTKLEDSAMYFCASSETGRVGNYGYTFGSGTRLTVV.

This chain uses TRBV7-2 with TRBJ1-1; D might be TRBD1 (5 bases). Trimming cost V 10 bases and J 4 bases, with 16 bases left between them. This CDR3 comprises 13 residues. Germline CDR1 reads SGHTA; CDR2 reads FQGNSA. The CDR3 bases are TGTGCCACGCGGGGGGGACGGATCACTGAAGCTTTCTTT. Amino acids: CATRGGRITEAFF.

The V and J genes are TRBV7-9 and TRBJ2-7; TRBD2 matches 12 bases. The trim removed 5 bases at V and 7 bases at J, leaving 6 bases unmatched. The germline V gene encodes CDR1 SEHNR and CDR2 FQNEAQ (reference sequence). The CDR3 loop spans 14 amino acids. The CDR3 here is CASSTSGGSQEQYF. The CDR3 DNA reads TGTGCCAGCAGCACTAGCGGGGGGAGTCAAGAGCAGTACTTC.

The V and J genes are TRBV6-4 and TRBJ2-2, with a possible D match to TRBD2 (6 bases). The CDR3 has 15 residues. Germline assignment: CDR1 MRHNA and CDR2 SNTAGT. The ends were cut back, 2 bases at V and 1 base at J, with 8 bases in the middle. The CDR3 is CASSDVGGNTGELFF. Here the CDR3 DNA reads TGTGCCAGCAGTGACGTGGGGGGGAACACCGGGGAGCTGTTTTTT.

V gene TRBV4-1 combines with J gene TRBJ2-7; D is unresolved. Germline V gene lookup returns CDR1 MGHRA and CDR2 YSYEKL. The CDR3 runs to 12 residues. The V end was cut by 3 bases, the J end by 4 bases, with 7 bases between. This CDR3 is CASSHVSYEQYF. The CDR3 nucleotides read TGCGCCAGCAGCCACGTGTCTTACGAGCAGTACTTC.

The chain links TRBV10-1 to TRBJ2-1; TRBD2 matches at 15 bases. Germline CDR1 reads WNHNN; CDR2 reads SYGVQD (reference sequence). The ends lost 0 bases at V and 2 bases at J; junction bases unmatched: 5. The CDR3 contains 19 residues. The CDR3 protein is CASSESGLAGGGPYNEQFF. The CDR3 DNA reads TGCGCCAGCAGTGAGTCAGGACTAGCGGGAGGGGGGCCCTACAATGAGCAGTTCTTC.

The J gene is TRBJ2-6, the V gene TRBV5-5; TRBD1 aligns across 9 bases. The CDR3 extends over 15 amino acids. Germline trimming cut 4 bases from V and 7 bases from J; bases unmatched to any gene: 6. Germline V gene sequence: CDR1 SGHKS, CDR2 YYEKEE (reference sequence). In nucleotides, the CDR3 is TGTGCCAGCAGCCTAAGACAGGGGGAAGCCAACGTCCTGACTTTC. Protein sequence: CASSLRQGEANVLTF. Combining the CDR3 with reference TRBV5-5 and TRBJ2-6 gives the whole variable domain DAGVTQSPTHLIKTRGQQVTLRCSPISGHKSVSWYQQVLGQGPQFIFQYYEKEERGRGNFPDRFSARQFPNYSSELNVNALLLGDSALYLCASSLRQGEANVLTFGAGSRLTVL.

This rearrangement joins TRBV4-2 to TRBJ2-3, with D tentatively TRBD2 (6 bases). This CDR3 is 13 amino acids long. CDR1 LGHNA and CDR2 YNFKEQ come from the germline V gene. The V end lost 8 bases, the J end lost 0 bases, and 9 bases lay between the germline ends. CDR3: CASCGESTDTQYF. The DNA for the CDR3 is TGTGCCAGCTGCGGGGAGAGCACAGATACGCAGTATTTT.

This chain joins TRBV6-6 and TRBJ2-7; the match to TRBD2 covers 9 bases. This CDR3 region has 14 residues. J was trimmed by 2 bases and V by 6 bases; bases with no gene match: 5. From germline, CDR1 is MNHNY and CDR2 SVGAGI (reference sequence). CDR3 nucleotides: TGTGCCAGCAGCCTCGGGACTAGCACCTACGAGCAGTACTTC. Amino acids: CASSLGTSTYEQYF.